This paragraph reports one T cell receptor (beta chain). This sample was included in a study of blood T cell repertoires in COVID-19. Study in general: Donors in the United States, Italy and Spain gave samples during acute or convalescent COVID-19.

The CDR3 contains 13 residues. Germline V CDR1 and CDR2: LNHDA, SQIVND (reference sequence). J was trimmed by 5 bases and V by 4 bases; bases with no gene match: 2. As originally analysed: Amplified reference gene primers provided the basis for estimating nucleated cell counts. TCRdb keeps only in-frame clones here, not all; method: immunoSEQ multiplex PCR. The D gene and trimming were derived from the DNA, and the V and J assignments and clone size from that table. Altogether 150,000 to 200,000 clones are present, more than 80% being singletons, with the ten largest covering less than 2%. Enrolled during active infection, Seattle patients were then followed longitudinally.

Sequenced material: peripheral blood. The receptor was derived from a woman aged 55-70 years with COVID-19, enrolled during active disease. The chain recombines TRBV19 with TRBJ1-2, with TRBD1 matching over 9 bases. The DNA of the CDR3 is TGTGCCAGTAGTAGGGGGACAGGGTATGGCTACACCTTC. As protein: CASSRGTGYGYTF.